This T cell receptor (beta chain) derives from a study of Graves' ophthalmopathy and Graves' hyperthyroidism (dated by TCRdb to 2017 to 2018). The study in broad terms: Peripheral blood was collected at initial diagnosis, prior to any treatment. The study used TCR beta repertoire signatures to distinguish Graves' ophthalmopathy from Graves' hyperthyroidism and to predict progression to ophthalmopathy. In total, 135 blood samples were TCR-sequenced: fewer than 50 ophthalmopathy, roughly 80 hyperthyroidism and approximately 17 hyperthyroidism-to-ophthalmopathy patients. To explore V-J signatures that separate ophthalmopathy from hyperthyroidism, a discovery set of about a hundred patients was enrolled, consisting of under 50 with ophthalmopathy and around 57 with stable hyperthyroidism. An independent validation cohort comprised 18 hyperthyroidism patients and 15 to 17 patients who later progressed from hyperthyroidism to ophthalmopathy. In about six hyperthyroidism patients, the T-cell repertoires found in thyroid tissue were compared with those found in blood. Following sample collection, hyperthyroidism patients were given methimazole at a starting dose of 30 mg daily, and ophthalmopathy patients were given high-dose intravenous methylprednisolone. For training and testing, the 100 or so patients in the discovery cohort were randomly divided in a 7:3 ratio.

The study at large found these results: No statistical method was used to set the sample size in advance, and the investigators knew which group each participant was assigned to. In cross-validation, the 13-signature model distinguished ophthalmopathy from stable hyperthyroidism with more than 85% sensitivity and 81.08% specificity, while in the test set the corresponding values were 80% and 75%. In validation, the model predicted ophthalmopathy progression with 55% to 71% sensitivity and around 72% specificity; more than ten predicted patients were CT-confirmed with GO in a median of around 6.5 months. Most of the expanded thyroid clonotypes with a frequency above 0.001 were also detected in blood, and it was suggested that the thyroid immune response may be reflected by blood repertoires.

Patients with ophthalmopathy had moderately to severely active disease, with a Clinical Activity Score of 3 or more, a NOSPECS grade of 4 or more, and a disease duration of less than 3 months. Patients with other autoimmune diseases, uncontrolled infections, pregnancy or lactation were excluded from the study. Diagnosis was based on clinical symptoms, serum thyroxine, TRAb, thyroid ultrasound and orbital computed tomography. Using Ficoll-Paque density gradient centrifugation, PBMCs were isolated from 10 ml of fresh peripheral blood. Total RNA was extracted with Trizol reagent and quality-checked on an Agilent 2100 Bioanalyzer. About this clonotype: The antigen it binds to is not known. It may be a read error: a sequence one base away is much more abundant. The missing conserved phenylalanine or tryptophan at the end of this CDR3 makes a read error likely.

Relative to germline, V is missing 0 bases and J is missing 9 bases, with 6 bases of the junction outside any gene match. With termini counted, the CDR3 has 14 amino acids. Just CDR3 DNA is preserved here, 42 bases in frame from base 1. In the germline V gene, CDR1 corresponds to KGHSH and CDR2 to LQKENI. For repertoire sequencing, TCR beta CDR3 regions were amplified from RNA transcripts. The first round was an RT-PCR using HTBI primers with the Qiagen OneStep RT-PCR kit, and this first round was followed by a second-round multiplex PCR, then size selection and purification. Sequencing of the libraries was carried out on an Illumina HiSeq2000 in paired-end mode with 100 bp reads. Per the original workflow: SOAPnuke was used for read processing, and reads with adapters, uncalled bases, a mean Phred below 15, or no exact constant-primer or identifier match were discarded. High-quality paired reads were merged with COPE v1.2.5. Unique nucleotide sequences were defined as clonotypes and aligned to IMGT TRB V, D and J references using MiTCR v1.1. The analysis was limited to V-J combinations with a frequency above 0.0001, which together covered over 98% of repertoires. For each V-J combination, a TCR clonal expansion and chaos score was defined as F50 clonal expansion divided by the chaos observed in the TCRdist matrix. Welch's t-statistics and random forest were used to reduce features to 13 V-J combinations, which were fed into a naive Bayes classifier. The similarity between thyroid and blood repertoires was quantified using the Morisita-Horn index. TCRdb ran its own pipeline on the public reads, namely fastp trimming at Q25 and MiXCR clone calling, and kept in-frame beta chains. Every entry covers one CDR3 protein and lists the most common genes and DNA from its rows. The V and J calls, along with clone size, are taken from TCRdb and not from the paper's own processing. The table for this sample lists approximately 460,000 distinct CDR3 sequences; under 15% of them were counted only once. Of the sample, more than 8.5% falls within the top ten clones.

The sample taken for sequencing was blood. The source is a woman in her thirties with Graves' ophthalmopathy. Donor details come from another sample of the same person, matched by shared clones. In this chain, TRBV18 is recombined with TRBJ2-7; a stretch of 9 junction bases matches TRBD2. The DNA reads TGTGCCAGCTCACCACCGGCGGGGGGGAACAGGCAGTACTAC. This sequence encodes CASSPPAGGNRQYY.